What follows are 23 T cell receptor beta chains derived from one specimen sequenced in a study of blood T cell repertoires in COVID-19. TCRdb keeps only in-frame clones here, not all; method: immunoSEQ multiplex PCR. Here the sample spans around 400,000 clones, 89% being singletons. Sequenced input: peripheral blood. The receptors come from a middle-aged man with acute or convalescent COVID-19.

The chain joins TRBV7-2 to TRBJ2-3; TRBD2 matches at 10 bases. J was trimmed by 0 bases and V by 1 base; bases with no gene match: 7. CDR3 length: 18 residues. Germline-derived CDR1 and CDR2 are SGHTA and FQGNSA. The CDR3 loop is CASSLGLAGASSTDTQYF. The CDR3 DNA is TGTGCCAGCAGCTTAGGGCTAGCGGGGGCATCTAGCACAGATACGCAGTATTTT.

The chain couples TRBV4-3 to TRBJ2-3, with a weak D call TRBD2 (6 bases). This CDR3 has 20 amino acids. Deletions cut 0 bases from V and 6 bases from J, with 28 bases between. Germline CDR1 and CDR2: LGHNA and YSLEER. The CDR3 DNA sequence: TGCGCCAGCAGCCAAGATTTGGTTGGGATGATGACACTAGCCAGCGATACGCAGTATTTT. It encodes CASSQDLVGMMTLASDTQYF.

The chain joins TRBV27 to TRBJ2-1; TRBD2 aligns across 11 bases. CDR3 length: 17 amino acids. CDR1 and CDR2 (germline): MNHEY, SMNVEV (reference sequence). J lost 7 bases, V lost 5 bases, and 13 bases had no gene match. The CDR3 nucleotides are TGTGCCAGCAGTGACCTCGGGACTAGCGGACTGGGGAATGAGCAGTTCTTC. It yields the protein CASSDLGTSGLGNEQFF.

The gene calls are TRBV7-6 and TRBJ1-1; tentative D call: TRBD1 (5 bases). The CDR3 is 17 amino acids. V was cut by 6 bases and J by 2 bases, with 22 bases left in between. In germline, CDR1 is SGHVS, CDR2 FNYEAQ. The CDR3 spells CASSSAPGGRVNTEAFF. For the CDR3, the DNA is TGTGCCAGCAGTTCCGCCCCCGGTGGCAGGGTAAACACTGAAGCTTTCTTT. Supplemented by reference TRBV7-6 and TRBJ1-1, the full variable domain reads GAGVSQSPRYKVTKRGQDVALRCDPISGHVSLYWYRQALGQGPEFLTYFNYEAQQDKSGLPNDRFSAERPEGSISTLTIQRTEQRDSAMYRCASSSAPGGRVNTEAFFGQGTRLTVV.

CDR3 loop: CASSLSLLAAYEQYF. As DNA, the CDR3 is TGTGCCAGCAGTTTATCGTTACTAGCGGCATACGAGCAGTACTTC. This chain connects TRBV27 to TRBJ2-7; 8 bases are a match to TRBD2. J was trimmed by 4 bases and V by 0 bases; bases with no gene match: 5. CDR1 MNHEY and CDR2 SMNVEV come from the germline V gene (reference sequence). The CDR3 is 15 residues long.

The V call is TRBV18, the J call TRBJ1-2; the match to TRBD1 covers 7 bases. The germline V gene encodes CDR1 KGHSH and CDR2 LQKENI. V shed 0 bases, J shed 4 bases, and the junction held 8 bases outside the gene matches. CDR3 size: 16 residues. CDR3 residues: CASSPPLAGGAYGYTF. CDR3 DNA sequence: TGTGCCAGCTCACCACCGTTGGCAGGGGGAGCCTATGGCTACACCTTC.

This chain connects TRBV19 to TRBJ2-5, with TRBD2 matching over 8 bases. CDR3 length equals 19 residues. Losses at the gene ends were 6 bases for V and 5 bases for J; bases not matched to a gene: 23. The germline CDR1 and CDR2 sequences are LNHDA and SQIVND (reference sequence). The CDR3 loop is CASSPRLGFGGASWETQYF. CDR3 nucleotides: TGTGCCAGTAGCCCTAGGCTAGGGTTCGGGGGGGCTTCTTGGGAGACCCAGTACTTC.

The chain links TRBV5-1 to TRBJ1-1, with D possibly matching TRBD1 (5 bases). Germline CDR1 reads SGHRS; CDR2 reads YFSETQ. This CDR3 has 15 residues. Trimming pared 0 bases from V and 0 bases from J, leaving 9 bases between. CDR3 residues: CASSLDDSMNTEAFF. Written as DNA, the CDR3 is TGCGCCAGCAGCTTGGACGACAGCATGAACACTGAAGCTTTCTTT.

The genes are TRBV24-1 and TRBJ1-2; D is unclear. This CDR3 spans 11 amino acids. Germline V gives CDR1 KGHDR, CDR2 SFDVKD. V lost 1 base, J lost 8 bases, and 4 bases lay in between. CDR3 DNA: TGTGCCACCAGTGATTTTAGAGGCTACACCTTC. Amino acid sequence: CATSDFRGYTF.

This clone is a singleton in its sample. In DNA form, the CDR3 reads TGTGCCAGCAGTTTAAGGGGAGGAGAGACCCAGTACTTC. It translates to CASSLRGGETQYF. This rearrangement joins TRBV12-3 or TRBV12-4 to TRBJ2-5; TRBD2 is a possible D gene (6 bases). V was shortened by 2 bases and J by 4 bases, with 8 bases between the two germline ends. The CDR3 has 13 residues.

The V and J genes are TRBV19 and TRBJ1-2; D is ambiguous. The CDR3 consists of 12 residues. Germline V gives CDR1 LNHDA, CDR2 SQIVND (reference sequence). V lost 2 bases and J 7 bases, leaving 8 bases between the germline ends. The CDR3 sequence is CASSISLGGYTF. The CDR3 nucleotides read TGTGCCAGTAGTATATCCCTCGGTGGCTACACCTTC.

J is TRBJ1-6 and V is TRBV30; maybe TRBD1 (5 bases). Trimming shortened V by 8 bases and J by 6 bases, and 14 bases separated the two germline ends. Germline V gene lookup returns CDR1 GTSNPN and CDR2 SVGIG (reference sequence). The CDR3 has 13 residues. For the CDR3, the DNA is TGTGCCCAGCGGGGGGGGAGTAATTCACCCCTCCACTTT. Protein product: CAQRGGSNSPLHF.

This clone has a handful of counts. V gene TRBV5-1 combines with J gene TRBJ2-4; TRBD1 is a possible D gene (5 bases). The CDR3 covers 14 residues. Germline V gene lookup returns CDR1 SGHRS and CDR2 YFSETQ. The V and J ends lost 0 bases and 8 bases respectively, with 12 bases between them. In DNA form, the CDR3 reads TGCGCCAGCAGCTTGGCGGCGCAGACAGACATTCAGTACTTC. It encodes CASSLAAQTDIQYF.

The chain couples TRBV18 to TRBJ1-4; 7 bases align to TRBD1. The V segment lost 4 bases and the J segment 3 bases; nucleotides outside the gene matches: 5. Germline-derived CDR1 and CDR2 are KGHSH and LQKENI. CDR3 size: 15 residues. The CDR3 bases are TGTGCCAGCTCACGTCAGGGGGTTTCTAATGAAAAACTGTTTTTT. Its protein is CASSRQGVSNEKLFF.

The rearrangement uses TRBV3-1 (or the pseudogene TRBV3-2) and TRBJ1-4; D uncertain. Trimming cost V 2 bases and J 4 bases, with 5 bases left between them. Germline V gene lookup returns CDR1 LGHDT and CDR2 YNNKEL (reference sequence). The length of the CDR3 is 13 residues. The CDR3 protein is CASSQTSNEKLFF. The CDR3 DNA reads TGTGCCAGCAGCCAAACGAGTAATGAAAAACTGTTTTTT.

This clone was recorded once. V and J are TRBV6-5 and TRBJ1-6; D uncertain. There are 16 residues in the CDR3. Germline CDR1 MNHEY, CDR2 SVGAGI. With 2 bases removed from V and 7 bases from J, the gap between germline ends came to 15 bases. CDR3 region: CASSYAGVGLNSPLHF. CDR3 DNA sequence: TGTGCCAGCAGTTACGCCGGGGTAGGGTTAAATTCACCCCTCCACTTT.

The rearrangement uses TRBV6-1 and TRBJ1-5; D is uncertain. V was clipped by 1 base and J by 7 bases, with 14 bases between them. Germline V gene data show CDR1 as MNHNS and CDR2 as SASEGT. This CDR3 spans 15 amino acids. CDR3 nucleotide sequence: TGTGCCAGCAGTGAAGGTATTGGCATCTCGCAGCCCCAGCATTTT. It codes for CASSEGIGISQPQHF.

This rearrangement joins TRBV9 to TRBJ2-7, with TRBD2 identical over 8 bases. CDR3 length equals 15 residues. The germline gives CDR1 SGDLS, CDR2 YYNGEE. V lost 0 bases, J lost 2 bases, and 4 bases stayed unmatched. CDR3 protein: CASSVEGTRTYEQYF. The DNA for the CDR3 is TGTGCCAGCAGCGTAGAGGGGACTAGAACCTACGAGCAGTACTTC.

V and J are TRBV9 and TRBJ1-1; D remains ambiguous. The germline V gene has CDR1 SGDLS and CDR2 YYNGEE. Deletions cut 4 bases from V and 3 bases from J, with 16 bases between. This CDR3 spans 15 amino acids. The CDR3, as DNA: TGTGCCAGCAGCCCGAGTGGACGGGAAGACACTGAAGCTTTCTTT. Protein sequence: CASSPSGREDTEAFF.

The V call is TRBV11-1, the J call TRBJ2-1, with a possible D match to TRBD1 (5 bases). The CDR3 covers 15 residues. CDR1 SGHAT and CDR2 FQDESV come from the germline V gene (reference sequence). Deletions cut 1 base from V and 0 bases from J, with 7 bases between. DNA of the CDR3: TGTGCCAGCAGCTTAGACCAGGGCTCCTACAATGAGCAGTTCTTC. The encoded protein is CASSLDQGSYNEQFF. Based on the CDR3 plus reference TRBV11-1 and TRBJ2-1, the full variable domain is EAEVAQSPRYKITEKSQAVAFWCDPISGHATLYWYRQILGQGPELLVQFQDESVVDDSQLPKDRFSAERLKGVDSTLKIQPAELGDSAMYLCASSLDQGSYNEQFFGPGTRLTVL.

This chain uses TRBV7-6 with TRBJ1-1; D may be TRBD1 (6 bases). Trimming stripped 1 base from V and 5 bases from J, with 11 bases between. CDR1 and CDR2 from the germline V gene are SGHVS and FNYEAQ. This CDR3 is 14 amino acids long. For the CDR3, the DNA is TGTGCCAGCAGCTTAGAGGGGGGGGAGACTGAAGCTTTCTTT. Amino acid sequence: CASSLEGGETEAFF.

About this clone itself: The junction shows a germline mismatch at one end, possibly a read error. The chain employs TRBV2 and TRBJ1-1; D gene unclear. The germline V gene has CDR1 SNHLY and CDR2 FYNNEI. There are 14 residues in the CDR3. The CDR3 sequence is CASGDRGEVTEAFF. For the CDR3, the DNA is TGTGCCAGCGGTGATCGGGGTGAGGTCACTGAAGCTTTCTTT.

J is TRBJ2-1 and V is TRBV27, with a possible D match to TRBD2 (6 bases). Between the trimmed V and J ends, which lost 8 bases and 8 bases, there was a span of 10 bases. The CDR3 extends over 11 amino acids. From germline, CDR1 is MNHEY and CDR2 SMNVEV (reference sequence). This chain's CDR3 is CASGGYYEQFF. In DNA, the CDR3 is TGTGCCAGCGGGGGGTACTATGAGCAGTTCTTC.